Following are 30 T cell receptor beta chains from one sample sequenced in a study of cytomegalovirus exposure and HLA in healthy donors. With 60 Vbeta and 13 Jbeta primers, the PCR was carried out. Clones were sequenced by immunoSEQ multiplex PCR, and TCRdb holds only the in-frame ones, with some missing. The sample shows 95,000 to 100,000 clones, about 80% of them seen only once. Sequencing input: PBMCs. Receptor source: a man aged 40-49 years in good health and CMV-seronegative.

The chain has TRBV5-4 and TRBJ2-7; D perhaps matches TRBD1 (5 bases). Trimming took off 5 bases at V and 4 bases at J, with 16 bases between the two ends. The CDR3 totals 14 residues. Germline values: CDR1 SGHNT, CDR2 YYREEE (reference sequence). DNA for the CDR3: TGTGCCAGCAGTCGATGGGGTAGGGGTTACGAGCAGTACTTC. It translates to CASSRWGRGYEQYF. Full variable domain (outside the CDR3, taken from reference TRBV5-4 and TRBJ2-7): ETGVTQSPTHLIKTRGQQVTLRCSSQSGHNTVSWYQQALGQGPQFIFQYYREEENGRGNFPPRFSGLQFPNYSSELNVNALELDDSALYLCASSRWGRGYEQYFGPGTRLTVT.

The chain carries TRBV5-1 and TRBJ1-4, with D possibly TRBD1 on 5 matching bases. V was clipped by 1 base and J by 7 bases, with 17 bases between them. CDR3 length: 16 amino acids. Germline CDR1 is SGHRS and CDR2 is YFSETQ. CDR3 sequence: CASSLRQGGMSEKLFF. CDR3 in DNA: TGCGCCAGCAGCTTGCGGCAGGGAGGGATGAGTGAAAAACTGTTTTTT. The whole variable domain, filled in from reference TRBV5-1 and TRBJ1-4, reads KAGVTQTPRYLIKTRGQQVTLSCSPISGHRSVSWYQQTPGQGLQFLFEYFSETQRNKGNFPGRFSGRQFSNSRSEMNVSTLELGDSALYLCASSLRQGGMSEKLFFGSGTQLSVL.

CDR3 sequence reads: CASSLSGSNTDTQYF. The DNA of the CDR3 is TGTGCCAGCAGCTTATCGGGGTCTAACACAGATACGCAGTATTTT. The genes are TRBV11-3 and TRBJ2-3, with a weak D call TRBD2 (5 bases). The V end lost 2 bases, the J end lost 2 bases, and 11 bases lay between the germline ends. The germline V gene has CDR1 SGHNT and CDR2 YENEEA. The CDR3 has 15 residues.

The table lists this clone with a few counts. V usage is TRBV10-2 and J usage is TRBJ2-1; perhaps TRBD2 as D (6 bases). The length of the CDR3 is 12 residues. The V gene's germline CDR1 is WSHSY and CDR2 SAAADI. Trimming took off 2 bases at V and 14 bases at J, with 13 bases between the two ends. The chain's CDR3 is CASSEMGGAEFF. The CDR3 DNA reads as TGCGCCAGCAGTGAGATGGGCGGGGCCGAGTTCTTC.

This sequence joins TRBV6-5 and TRBJ1-3; no firm D call. Per germline, CDR1 MNHEY and CDR2 SVGAGI. There are 12 residues in the CDR3. Deletions cut 6 bases from V and 4 bases from J, with 7 bases between. The CDR3 coding sequence is TGTGCCAGCAGCCTAGAAGGAAACACCATATATTTT. The encoded protein is CASSLEGNTIYF.

The chain employs TRBV18 and TRBJ1-4, with no clear D. Trimming removed 3 bases at V and 2 bases at J, with 19 bases between. This CDR3 is 18 amino acids long. Germline CDR1 and CDR2: KGHSH and LQKENI. The CDR3 loop is CASSPLTLYSTTNEKLFF. The CDR3 DNA reads TGTGCCAGCTCACCGTTAACCTTATACAGTACGACTAATGAAAAACTGTTTTTT. Based on the CDR3 plus reference TRBV18 and TRBJ1-4, the full variable domain is NAGVMQNPRHLVRRRGQEARLRCSPMKGHSHVYWYRQLPEEGLKFMVYLQKENIIDESGMPKERFSAEFPKEGPSILRIQQVVRGDSAAYFCASSPLTLYSTTNEKLFFGSGTQLSVL.

The chain links TRBV28 to TRBJ1-5, with D hard to call. Deletions cut 5 bases from V and 3 bases from J, with 14 bases between. CDR3 length: 15 amino acids. Per germline, CDR1 MDHEN and CDR2 SYDVKM. DNA for the CDR3: TGTGCCAGCAGTGTGGGCCACTCCTTCAATCAGCCCCAGCATTTT. This sequence encodes CASSVGHSFNQPQHF.

This sequence joins TRBV21-1 and TRBJ1-5; the table's D call, TRBD1, has no DNA check behind it. TRBV21-1 is designated a pseudogene. The CDR3 is 19 residues long. The chain's CDR3 is CASSKRTRQGLVSNQPQHF. CDR3 DNA: TGTGCCAGCAGCAAAAGGACGAGACAGGGTTTGGTTAGCAATCAGCCCCAGCATTTT.

The chain uses TRBV4-3 and TRBJ2-5; 9 nucleotides line up with TRBD2. After removal of 3 bases from V and 4 bases from J, the junction contained 9 bases not matched to a gene. CDR1 is LGHNA and CDR2 is YSLEER in the germline V gene. This CDR3 spans 16 amino acids. The CDR3: CASSQQATAGGETQYF. The CDR3 nucleotides are TGCGCCAGCAGCCAGCAAGCCACAGCGGGGGGAGAGACCCAGTACTTC.

The chain carries TRBV6-4 and TRBJ2-1, with 10 positions matching TRBD2. CDR3 length: 16 residues. V lost 3 bases and J lost 2; bases outside the gene matches: 4. Germline V gene lookup returns CDR1 MRHNA and CDR2 SNTAGT. The CDR3 loop is CASSEGSGGAYNEQFF. CDR3 nucleotide sequence: TGTGCCAGCAGTGAAGGGAGCGGGGGGGCCTACAATGAGCAGTTCTTC.

The chain links TRBV4-3 to TRBJ2-1; 8 bases align to TRBD2. CDR3 length equals 15 residues. From germline, CDR1 is LGHNA and CDR2 YSLEER. Unmatched junction bases numbered 7, after V lost 0 bases and J lost 9 bases. The CDR3: CASSQDPGGLVEQFF. The DNA for the CDR3 is TGCGCCAGCAGCCAAGATCCGGGGGGGCTTGTTGAGCAGTTCTTC.

The gene calls are TRBV30 and TRBJ2-7, with a tentative D call TRBD2 (6 bases). The CDR3 has 13 residues. The germline V gene has CDR1 GTSNPN and CDR2 SVGIG (reference sequence). V shed 8 bases and J shed 0 bases, with 14 bases lying between them. CDR3 sequence: CARSGDLSYEQYF. The CDR3 DNA sequence: TGTGCCCGCTCGGGGGACCTCTCCTACGAGCAGTACTTC.

This chain connects TRBV11-3 to TRBJ1-1, with no clear D. V dropped 2 bases and J dropped 1 base, with 5 bases sitting between them. The germline gives CDR1 SGHNT, CDR2 YENEEA. The length of the CDR3 is 13 residues. The CDR3 region has the DNA TGTGCCAGCAGCTTACTCGGGAACACTGAAGCTTTCTTT. Amino acids: CASSLLGNTEAFF.

J is TRBJ2-5 and V is TRBV19; 12 positions match TRBD1. This CDR3 region has 19 residues. The germline CDR1 and CDR2 sequences are LNHDA and SQIVND (reference sequence). V trimming: 6 bases; J trimming: 5 bases; junction bases outside the gene matches: 19. DNA for the CDR3: TGTGCCAGTAGCACGAGGGGACAGGGGGCTGGGGGATTTGGGGAGACCCAGTACTTC. Its translation is CASSTRGQGAGGFGETQYF. Based on the CDR3 plus reference TRBV19 and TRBJ2-5, the full variable domain is DGGITQSPKYLFRKEGQNVTLSCEQNLNHDAMYWYRQDPGQGLRLIYYSQIVNDFQKGDIAEGYSVSREKKESFPLTVTSAQKNPTAFYLCASSTRGQGAGGFGETQYFGPGTRLLVL.

The gene calls are TRBV11-2 and TRBJ2-1; 10 nucleotides line up with TRBD1. Trimming cost V 2 bases and J 3 bases; bases outside gene matches: 4. CDR3 length: 16 amino acids. Germline V lookup: CDR1 SGHAT, CDR2 FQNNGV. The CDR3 here is CASSLPGQGNYNEQFF. CDR3 DNA sequence: TGTGCCAGCAGCTTACCGGGACAGGGGAACTACAATGAGCAGTTCTTC.

This chain connects TRBV2 to TRBJ1-2; no definite D call. Germline lookup yields CDR1 SNHLY and CDR2 FYNNEI. This CDR3 is 16 amino acids long. Between the trimmed V and J ends, which lost 1 base and 4 bases, there was a span of 16 bases. The CDR3, as DNA: TGTGCCAGCAGTGAAGTATCTAGACGGCCTATCTATGGCTACACCTTC. As protein: CASSEVSRRPIYGYTF.

The DNA of the CDR3 is TGCGCCAGCAGCTTGGCCGCGGGGGGGTACAATGAGCAGTTCTTC. Translating it yields CASSLAAGGYNEQFF. The V and J genes are TRBV5-1 and TRBJ2-1, with 9 bases matching TRBD2. V lost 0 bases, J lost 4 bases, and 2 bases stayed unmatched. There are 15 residues in the CDR3. Germline CDR1 and CDR2: SGHRS and YFSETQ.

The genes are TRBV7-2 and TRBJ1-5; 12 bases fit TRBD1. The junction had 12 bases not matched to a gene; V was cut back by 3 bases and J by 9 bases. Germline CDR1 and CDR2: SGHTA and FQGNSA. The CDR3 spans 17 residues. In DNA form, the CDR3 reads TGTGCCAGCAGCTTGGGGACAGGGGGCGTCGGCGGGGCGCCCCAGCATTTT. It is translated as CASSLGTGGVGGAPQHF.

The V call is TRBV9, the J call TRBJ2-5; 15 bases line up with TRBD2. With V trimmed by 2 bases and J by 6 bases, 2 bases remained unmatched. The length of the CDR3 is 15 residues. Germline V CDR1 and CDR2: SGDLS, YYNGEE. The CDR3 region has the DNA TGTGCCAGCAGCGTCGGACTAGCGGGGGGGCAGACCCAGTACTTC. It translates to CASSVGLAGGQTQYF.

The rearrangement links TRBV7-7 to TRBJ2-3; D remains ambiguous. Trimming took off 0 bases at V and 4 bases at J, with 8 bases between the two ends. CDR3 length: 14 residues. CDR1 and CDR2 (germline): SSHAT, FNYEAQ (reference sequence). CDR3 nucleotides: TGTGCCAGCAGCTTAGCGTTCCGTTCAGATACGCAGTATTTT. This encodes CASSLAFRSDTQYF.

The chain uses TRBV4-3 and TRBJ1-1; D uncertain. Germline lookup yields CDR1 LGHNA and CDR2 YSLEER. This CDR3 has 14 residues. The V and J ends lost 1 base and 1 base respectively, with 7 bases between them. The CDR3 sequence is CASSQAGGNTEAFF. As DNA, the CDR3 is TGCGCCAGCAGCCAAGCGGGAGGGAACACTGAAGCTTTCTTT.

About this clone itself: Relative to the germline gene, one junction end is altered; a read error may explain this. This rearrangement joins TRBV7-9 to TRBJ1-2; D is ambiguous. From germline, CDR1 is SEHNR and CDR2 FQNEAQ (reference sequence). This CDR3 is built from 13 residues. CDR3 region: CSSSFRGDYGYTF. DNA for the CDR3: TGTTCCAGCAGCTTTAGAGGTGACTATGGCTACACCTTC.

The chain employs TRBV7-9 and TRBJ2-1; 14 bases line up with TRBD2. With 6 bases clipped from V and 8 bases from J, the junction kept 15 bases outside the gene matches. Germline CDR1 SEHNR, CDR2 FQNEAQ (reference sequence). The CDR3 has 18 amino acids. The CDR3 nucleotides are TGTGCCAGCAGGCCGACATACGGACTAGCGGGGGGTACTGATGAGCAGTTCTTC. Translation gives CASRPTYGLAGGTDEQFF.

The chain uses TRBV5-4 and TRBJ2-2; TRBD2 matches 10 bases. This CDR3 contains 16 residues. The germline gives CDR1 SGHNT, CDR2 YYREEE (reference sequence). V was pared by 3 bases and J by 0 bases, with 2 bases of the junction left unmatched. CDR3 DNA: TGTGCCAGCAGCTCCGGACTAGCGGCGAACACCGGGGAGCTGTTTTTT. This encodes CASSSGLAANTGELFF.

This chain links TRBV5-1 with TRBJ2-7; 7 positions agree with TRBD1. The CDR3 loop spans 13 amino acids. Germline CDR1 reads SGHRS; CDR2 reads YFSETQ. V trimming: 2 bases; J trimming: 5 bases; junction bases outside the gene matches: 4. The CDR3 bases are TGCGCCAGCAGCTTTTCCACAGGGGACGAGCAGTACTTC. Protein sequence: CASSFSTGDEQYF. Using reference TRBV5-1 and TRBJ2-7 for the parts outside the CDR3, the full variable domain is KAGVTQTPRYLIKTRGQQVTLSCSPISGHRSVSWYQQTPGQGLQFLFEYFSETQRNKGNFPGRFSGRQFSNSRSEMNVSTLELGDSALYLCASSFSTGDEQYFGPGTRLTVT.

The J gene is TRBJ1-1, the V gene TRBV11-2, with a weak D call TRBD1 (5 bases). The CDR3 runs to 11 residues. Trimming left V 5 bases short and J 10 bases short, with 11 bases between. Germline lookup yields CDR1 SGHAT and CDR2 FQNNGV. The CDR3 coding sequence is TGTGCCAGCAGCCCAACAGGAAGAGCTTTCTTT. Translating it yields CASSPTGRAFF.

V gene TRBV18 combines with J gene TRBJ2-3; TRBD1 matches at 10 bases. This CDR3 comprises 15 residues. J lost 3 bases, V lost 4 bases, and 4 bases had no gene match. The germline gives CDR1 KGHSH, CDR2 LQKENI. The CDR3 sequence: CASSLTGGRTDTQYF. DNA for the CDR3: TGTGCCAGCTCACTGACAGGGGGCAGGACAGATACGCAGTATTTT. Combining the CDR3 with reference TRBV18 and TRBJ2-3 gives the whole variable domain NAGVMQNPRHLVRRRGQEARLRCSPMKGHSHVYWYRQLPEEGLKFMVYLQKENIIDESGMPKERFSAEFPKEGPSILRIQQVVRGDSAAYFCASSLTGGRTDTQYFGPGTRLTVL.

The chain combines TRBV5-4 with TRBJ2-2, with 11 bases identical to TRBD1. V was pared by 4 bases and J by 5 bases, with 7 bases of the junction left unmatched. The germline V gene encodes CDR1 SGHNT and CDR2 YYREEE (reference sequence). The CDR3 has 16 residues. CDR3 DNA: TGTGCCAGCAGCATATTGGACAGGGGGCGTACCGGGGAGCTGTTTTTT. Translated: CASSILDRGRTGELFF. Full variable domain (remainder filled in from reference TRBV5-4 and TRBJ2-2): ETGVTQSPTHLIKTRGQQVTLRCSSQSGHNTVSWYQQALGQGPQFIFQYYREEENGRGNFPPRFSGLQFPNYSSELNVNALELDDSALYLCASSILDRGRTGELFFGEGSRLTVL.

V gene TRBV2 combines with J gene TRBJ2-2; TRBD2 is a possible D gene (5 bases). This CDR3 is built from 15 residues. Germline lookup yields CDR1 SNHLY and CDR2 FYNNEI. Trimming took off 4 bases at V and 7 bases at J, with 16 bases between the two ends. CDR3 region: CASSVETTLGGELFF. CDR3 in DNA: TGTGCCAGCAGTGTGGAGACTACCTTGGGCGGGGAGCTGTTTTTT.

V and J are TRBV5-1 and TRBJ2-7, with 7 bases matching TRBD2. Germline V gives CDR1 SGHRS, CDR2 YFSETQ. The CDR3 is made up of 14 amino acids. Germline trimming cut 4 bases from V and 2 bases from J; bases unmatched to any gene: 6. The CDR3 sequence: CASSPGGGTYEQYF. The CDR3 nucleotides read TGCGCCAGCAGCCCTGGGGGGGGGACCTACGAGCAGTACTTC.